This T cell receptor (beta chain) was identified in a study of spatial heterogeneity in lung cancer. Study in general: Consistent detection of more beta-chain than alpha-chain sequences was observed. Study-wide findings and caveats: Whereas they appeared in blood less at follow-up, ubiquitous expanded tumor TCRs appeared there more at resection.

This clonotype has a handful of counts. Its antigen is unidentified. As to time point: sample taken at primary tumor resection. V lost 9 bases to trimming and J lost 5 bases; unmatched junction nucleotides: 19. Germline CDR1 is KGHDR and CDR2 is SFDVKD. This CDR3 is 17 amino acids long. TCRdb re-called the 5' RACE reads with MiXCR, one entry per CDR3 protein. The data contain roughly 79,000 distinct CDR3 sequences, 7% to 9% of them seen just once; the ten biggest clones take up 6.8%. The source material was PBMCs, sampled at surgery. The clonotype comes from a male donor with early-stage non-small cell lung cancer. The chain links TRBV24-1 to TRBJ2-3; 7 bases are shared with TRBD2. DNA of the CDR3: TGTGCCACCGGCACCCCCAAGGCTGCGGGAGTGAAAGATACGCAGTATTTT. Translation: CATGTPKAAGVKDTQYF.